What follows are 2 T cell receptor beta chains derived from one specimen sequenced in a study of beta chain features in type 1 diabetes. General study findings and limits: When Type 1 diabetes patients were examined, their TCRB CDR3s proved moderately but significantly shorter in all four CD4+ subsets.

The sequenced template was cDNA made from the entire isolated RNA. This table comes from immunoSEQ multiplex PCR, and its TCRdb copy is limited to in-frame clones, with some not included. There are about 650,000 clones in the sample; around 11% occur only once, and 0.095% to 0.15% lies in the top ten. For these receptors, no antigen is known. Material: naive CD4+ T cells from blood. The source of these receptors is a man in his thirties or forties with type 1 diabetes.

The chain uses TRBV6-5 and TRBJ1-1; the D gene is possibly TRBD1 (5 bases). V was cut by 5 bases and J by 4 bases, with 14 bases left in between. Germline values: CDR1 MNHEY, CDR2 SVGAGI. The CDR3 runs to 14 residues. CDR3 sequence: CASSLQGRGTEAFF. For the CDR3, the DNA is TGTGCCAGCAGTCTTCAGGGCCGGGGCACTGAAGCTTTCTTT.

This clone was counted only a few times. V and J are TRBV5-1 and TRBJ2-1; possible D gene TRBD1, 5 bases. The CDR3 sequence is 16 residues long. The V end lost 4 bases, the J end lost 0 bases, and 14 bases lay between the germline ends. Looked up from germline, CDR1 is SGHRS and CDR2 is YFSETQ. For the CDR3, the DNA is TGCGCCAGCAGCCCACTGACAGAGAGCTCCTACAATGAGCAGTTCTTC. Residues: CASSPLTESSYNEQFF. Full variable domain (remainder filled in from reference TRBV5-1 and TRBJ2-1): KAGVTQTPRYLIKTRGQQVTLSCSPISGHRSVSWYQQTPGQGLQFLFEYFSETQRNKGNFPGRFSGRQFSNSRSEMNVSTLELGDSALYLCASSPLTESSYNEQFFGPGTRLTVL.